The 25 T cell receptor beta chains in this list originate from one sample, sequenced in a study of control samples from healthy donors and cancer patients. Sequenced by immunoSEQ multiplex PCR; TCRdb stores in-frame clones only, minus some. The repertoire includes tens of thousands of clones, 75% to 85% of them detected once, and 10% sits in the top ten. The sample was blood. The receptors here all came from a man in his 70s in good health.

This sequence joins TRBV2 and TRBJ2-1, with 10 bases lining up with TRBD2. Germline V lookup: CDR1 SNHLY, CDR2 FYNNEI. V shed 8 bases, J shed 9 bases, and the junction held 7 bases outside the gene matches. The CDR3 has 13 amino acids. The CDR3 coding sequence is TGTGCCAGCGGAGCGGGAGGGCCCTTTGAGCAGTTCTTC. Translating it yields CASGAGGPFEQFF.

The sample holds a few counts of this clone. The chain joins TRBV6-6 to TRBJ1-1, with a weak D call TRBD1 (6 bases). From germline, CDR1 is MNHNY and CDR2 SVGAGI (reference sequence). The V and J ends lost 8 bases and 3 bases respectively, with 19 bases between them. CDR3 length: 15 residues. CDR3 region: CASEDSGGWDTEAFF. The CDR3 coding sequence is TGTGCCAGCGAGGACAGTGGGGGGTGGGACACTGAAGCTTTCTTT.

This chain's CDR3 is CAPPCEHTIYF. CDR3 DNA sequence: TGTGCCCCCCCCTGCGAGCACACCATATATTTT. The chain is built from TRBV6-6 and TRBJ1-3; D unclear. The CDR3 has 11 amino acids. Trimming took 11 bases from V and 8 from J, leaving 13 bases between them. CDR1 is MNHNY, CDR2 SVGAGI, per germline (reference sequence).

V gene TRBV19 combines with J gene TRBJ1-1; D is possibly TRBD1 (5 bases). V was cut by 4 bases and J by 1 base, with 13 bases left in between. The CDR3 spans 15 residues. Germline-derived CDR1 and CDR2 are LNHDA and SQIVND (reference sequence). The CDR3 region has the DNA TGTGCCAGTAGTAACTGGAGGGGCCGGAACACTGAAGCTTTCTTT. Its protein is CASSNWRGRNTEAFF.

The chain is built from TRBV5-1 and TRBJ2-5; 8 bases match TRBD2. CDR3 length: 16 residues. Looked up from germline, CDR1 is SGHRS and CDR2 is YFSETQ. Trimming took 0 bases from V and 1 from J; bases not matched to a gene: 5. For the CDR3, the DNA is TGCGCCAGCAGCTTGGGGGGACTAGGGGCCCAAGAGACCCAGTACTTC. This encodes CASSLGGLGAQETQYF.

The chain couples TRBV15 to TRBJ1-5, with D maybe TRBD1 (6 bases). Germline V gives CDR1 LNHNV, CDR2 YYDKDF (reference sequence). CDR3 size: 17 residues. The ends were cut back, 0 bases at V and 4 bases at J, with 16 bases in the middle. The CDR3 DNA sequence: TGTGCCACCAGCAGAGATCCCCCCGGCAGGGGTAATCAGCCCCAGCATTTT. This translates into CATSRDPPGRGNQPQHF.

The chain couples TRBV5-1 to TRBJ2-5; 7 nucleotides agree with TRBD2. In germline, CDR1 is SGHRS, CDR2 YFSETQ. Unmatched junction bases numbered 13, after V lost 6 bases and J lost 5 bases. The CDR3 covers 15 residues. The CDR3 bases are TGCGCCAGCACCAGGGAGGGCAGCGGGGTGGAGACCCAGTACTTC. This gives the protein CASTREGSGVETQYF. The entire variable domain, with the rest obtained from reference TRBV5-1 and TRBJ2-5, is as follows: KAGVTQTPRYLIKTRGQQVTLSCSPISGHRSVSWYQQTPGQGLQFLFEYFSETQRNKGNFPGRFSGRQFSNSRSEMNVSTLELGDSALYLCASTREGSGVETQYFGPGTRLLVL.

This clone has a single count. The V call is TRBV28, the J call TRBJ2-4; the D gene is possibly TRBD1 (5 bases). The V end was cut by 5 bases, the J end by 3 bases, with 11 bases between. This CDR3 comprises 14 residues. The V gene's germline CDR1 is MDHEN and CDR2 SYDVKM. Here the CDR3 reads CASSLTDSKNIQYF. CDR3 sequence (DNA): TGTGCCAGCAGTCTGACAGACAGCAAAAACATTCAGTACTTC.

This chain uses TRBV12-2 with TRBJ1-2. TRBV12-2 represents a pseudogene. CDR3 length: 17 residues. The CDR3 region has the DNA TGTGCAAGTCGCTTAAACGGGCCTCCCGTTTCTAACTATGGCTACACCTTC. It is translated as CASRLNGPPVSNYGYTF.

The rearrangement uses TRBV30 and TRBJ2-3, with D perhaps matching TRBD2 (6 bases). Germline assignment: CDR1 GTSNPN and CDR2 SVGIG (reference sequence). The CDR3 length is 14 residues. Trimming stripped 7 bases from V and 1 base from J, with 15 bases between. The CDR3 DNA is TGTGCCTACCGGGAGCACTCAGGCACAGATACGCAGTATTTT. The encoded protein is CAYREHSGTDTQYF.

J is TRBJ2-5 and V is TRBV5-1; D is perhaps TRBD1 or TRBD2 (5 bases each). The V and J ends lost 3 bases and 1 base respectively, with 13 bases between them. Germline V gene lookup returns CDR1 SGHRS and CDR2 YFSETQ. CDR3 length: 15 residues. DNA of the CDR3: TGCGCCAGCAGCTGGGAGCAGGGATTCCAAGAGACCCAGTACTTC. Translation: CASSWEQGFQETQYF.

The CDR3 DNA reads as TGTGCCATCAAAGCGGGACCCGACACCGGGGAGCTGTTTTTT. Its translation: CAIKAGPDTGELFF. The chain has TRBV10-3 and TRBJ2-2, with 7 bases fitting TRBD2. CDR3 size: 14 residues. The germline V gene has CDR1 ENHRY and CDR2 SYGVKD. V trimming: 7 bases; J trimming: 3 bases; junction bases outside the gene matches: 5.

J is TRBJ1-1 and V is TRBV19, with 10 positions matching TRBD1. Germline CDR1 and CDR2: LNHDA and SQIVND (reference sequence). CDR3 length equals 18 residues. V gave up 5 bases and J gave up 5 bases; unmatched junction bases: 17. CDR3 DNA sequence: TGTGCCAGTAGTCCCCTCCGTGGGACAGGGGATTATAGGACTGAAGCTTTCTTT. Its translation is CASSPLRGTGDYRTEAFF. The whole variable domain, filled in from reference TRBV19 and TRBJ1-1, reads DGGITQSPKYLFRKEGQNVTLSCEQNLNHDAMYWYRQDPGQGLRLIYYSQIVNDFQKGDIAEGYSVSREKKESFPLTVTSAQKNPTAFYLCASSPLRGTGDYRTEAFFGQGTRLTVV.

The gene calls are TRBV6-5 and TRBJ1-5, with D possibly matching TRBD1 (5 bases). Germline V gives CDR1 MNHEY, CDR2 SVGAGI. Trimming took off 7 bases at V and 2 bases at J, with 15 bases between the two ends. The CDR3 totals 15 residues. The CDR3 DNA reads TGTGCCAGCACAGGACACCTAGGAGGCAATCAGCCCCAGCATTTT. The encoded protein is CASTGHLGGNQPQHF.

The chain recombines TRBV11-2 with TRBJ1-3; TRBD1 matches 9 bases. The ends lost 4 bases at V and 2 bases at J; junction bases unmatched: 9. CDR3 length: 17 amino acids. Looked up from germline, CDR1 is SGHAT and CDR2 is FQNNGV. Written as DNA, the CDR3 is TGTGCCAGCAGCTATCCCCGGGACAGGGTCGCTGGAAACACCATATATTTT. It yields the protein CASSYPRDRVAGNTIYF. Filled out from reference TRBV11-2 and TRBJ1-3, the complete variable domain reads EAGVAQSPRYKIIEKRQSVAFWCNPISGHATLYWYQQILGQGPKLLIQFQNNGVVDDSQLPKDRFSAERLKGVDSTLKIQPAKLEDSAVYLCASSYPRDRVAGNTIYFGEGSWLTVV.

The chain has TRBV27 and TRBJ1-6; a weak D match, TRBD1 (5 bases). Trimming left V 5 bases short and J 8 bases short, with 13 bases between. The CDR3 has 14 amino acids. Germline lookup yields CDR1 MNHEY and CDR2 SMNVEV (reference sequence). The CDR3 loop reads CASSPGGVYSPLHF. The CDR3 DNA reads TGTGCCAGCAGTCCCGGGGGGGTTTATTCACCCCTCCACTTT.

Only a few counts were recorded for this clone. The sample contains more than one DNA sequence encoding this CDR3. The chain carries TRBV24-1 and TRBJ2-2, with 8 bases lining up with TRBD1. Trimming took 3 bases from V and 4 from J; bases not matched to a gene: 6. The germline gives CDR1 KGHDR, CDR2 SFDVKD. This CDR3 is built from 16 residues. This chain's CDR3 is CATSDPGQGFTGELFF. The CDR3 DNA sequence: TGTGCCACCAGTGATCCTGGACAGGGTTTCACCGGGGAGCTGTTTTTT.

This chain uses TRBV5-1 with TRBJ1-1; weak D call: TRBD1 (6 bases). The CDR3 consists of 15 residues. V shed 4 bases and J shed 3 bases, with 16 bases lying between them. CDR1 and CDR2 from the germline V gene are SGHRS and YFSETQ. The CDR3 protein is CASSDGGAADTEAFF. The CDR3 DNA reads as TGCGCCAGCAGCGATGGGGGCGCGGCGGACACTGAAGCTTTCTTT.

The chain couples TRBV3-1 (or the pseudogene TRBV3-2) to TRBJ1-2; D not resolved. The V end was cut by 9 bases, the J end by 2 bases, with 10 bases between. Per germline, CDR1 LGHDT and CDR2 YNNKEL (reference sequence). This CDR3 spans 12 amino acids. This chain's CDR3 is CASSGSNYGYTF. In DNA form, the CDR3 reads TGTGCCAGTAGCGGGTCAAACTATGGCTACACCTTC.

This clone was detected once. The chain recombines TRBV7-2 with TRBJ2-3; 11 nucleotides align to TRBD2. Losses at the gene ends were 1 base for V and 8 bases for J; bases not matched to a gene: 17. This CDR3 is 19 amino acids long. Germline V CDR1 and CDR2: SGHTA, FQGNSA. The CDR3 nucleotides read TGTGCCAGCAGCTTAGGATGGGGGCGGGCGCTAGCGGGAGGTTTTACGCAGTATTTT. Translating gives CASSLGWGRALAGGFTQYF. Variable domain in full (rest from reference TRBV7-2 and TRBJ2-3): GAGVSQSPSNKVTEKGKDVELRCDPISGHTALYWYRQSLGQGLEFLIYFQGNSAPDKSGLPSDRFSAERTGGSVSTLTIQRTQQEDSAVYLCASSLGWGRALAGGFTQYFGPGTRLTVL.

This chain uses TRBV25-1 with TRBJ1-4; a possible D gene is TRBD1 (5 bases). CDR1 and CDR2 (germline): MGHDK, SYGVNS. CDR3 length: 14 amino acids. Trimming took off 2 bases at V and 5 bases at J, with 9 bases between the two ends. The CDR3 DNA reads TGTGCCAGCAGTGAACTAGGGGCAAATGAAAAACTGTTTTTT. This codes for CASSELGANEKLFF.

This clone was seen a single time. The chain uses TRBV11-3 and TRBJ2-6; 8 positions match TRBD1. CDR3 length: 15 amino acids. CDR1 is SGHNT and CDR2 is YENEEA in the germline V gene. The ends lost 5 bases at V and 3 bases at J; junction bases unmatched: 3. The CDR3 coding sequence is TGTGCCAGCAGCCGGACAGGGTATGGGGCCAACGTCCTGACTTTC. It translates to CASSRTGYGANVLTF.

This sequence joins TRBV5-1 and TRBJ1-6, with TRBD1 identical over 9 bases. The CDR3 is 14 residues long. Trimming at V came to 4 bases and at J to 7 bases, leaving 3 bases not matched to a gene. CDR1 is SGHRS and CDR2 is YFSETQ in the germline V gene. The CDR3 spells CASSHGQGNSPLHF. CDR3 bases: TGCGCCAGCAGCCACGGACAGGGGAATTCACCCCTCCACTTT.

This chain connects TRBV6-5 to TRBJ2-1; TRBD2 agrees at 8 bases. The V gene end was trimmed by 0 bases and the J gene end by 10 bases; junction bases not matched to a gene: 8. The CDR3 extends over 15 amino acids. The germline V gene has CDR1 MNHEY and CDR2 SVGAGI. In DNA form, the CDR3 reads TGTGCCAGCAGTTACTCGGCCCGAGCGGGGGCCGAGCAGTTCTTC. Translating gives CASSYSARAGAEQFF.

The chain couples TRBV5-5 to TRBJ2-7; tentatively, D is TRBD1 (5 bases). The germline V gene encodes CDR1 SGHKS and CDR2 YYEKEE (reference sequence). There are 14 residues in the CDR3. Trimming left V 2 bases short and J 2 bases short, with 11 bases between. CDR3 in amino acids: CASSLTTGTYEQYF. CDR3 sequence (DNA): TGTGCCAGCAGCTTAACAACAGGAACCTACGAGCAGTACTTC.